Described below is a single T cell receptor beta chain sequence and its context. The table lists this clonotype with a few counts. No cognate antigen has been identified for it. A single base separates this from a much larger clone, so it may be a read error. This CDR3 is missing its conserved last phenylalanine or tryptophan, likely due to a read error. Each patient had bone marrow sampled at the time of active disease. Ficoll-Hypaque density gradient centrifugation was used to isolate the bone marrow mononuclear cells. To remove myeloma plasma cells, the cells were labeled with CD138 magnetic microbeads on a MACS separator, and CD138-negative cells were then collected by negative selection. Purity of the isolated cells was checked by flow cytometry on an Attune NxT using CD138 antibodies. Total RNA was extracted using TRIzol reagent and was quantified on a NanoDrop spectrophotometer. Paired RNA-seq and IR-seq were performed on the CD138-negative bone marrow sample of each patient.

The data are from a study of read filtering for tumor transcriptome and immune sequencing (TCRdb year 2020). Background on the whole study: The cohort had around 16 male and 14 female patients with a mean age of roughly 62 years, ranging from roughly 47 to 85. Per sample, about 3.5 to 11 million TCR-region mapped reads were obtained with IR-seq, compared with only roughly 75 to 1,400 with RNA-seq. One main goal was a read-filtering strategy for immune repertoire data, in particular deciding whether clonotypes backed by only one read should be removed. Whole-transcriptome libraries were prepared with the TruSeq RNA Access Library Prep Kit after DNase treatment. By revised international staging, eight or nine patients were R-ISS I, about 16 were R-ISS II and 6 or 7 were R-ISS III. The study compared TCR repertoires from targeted immune repertoire sequencing and bulk whole-transcriptome sequencing run on the same bone marrow samples.

The CDR3 comprises 14 residues, both ends counted. Here the CDR3 DNA is all that survives: 42 bases in frame from base 1. The V and J ends are trimmed by 0 bases and 7 bases, leaving 10 bases between them. As encoded in the germline V gene, CDR1 is MNHEY while CDR2 is SVGEGT. TCR libraries were constructed from 350 to 400 ng RNA using the Immunoverse kit, and molecular barcoded adaptors covering alpha/delta and beta/gamma chains were employed. TCR library preparation used the same RNA that was used for transcriptome sequencing. TCR libraries were sequenced on an Illumina HiSeq 4000 with 2 x 150 cycles. Turning to the authors' computational methods: MiXCR aligned TCR reads to human V, D, J and C references and assembled the aligned reads into CDR3 clonotypes, with quality filtering and error correction included. The tcR package in R was used for analysis of clonotype counts and gene usage diversity. For inspection of raw mapping reads, RNA-seq reads were mapped by STAR aligner version 2.5.3a onto GRCh37 of the human genome. To test how sequencing depth affected the clonotypes detected, IR-seq fastq files were randomly downsampled with Seqtk 1.3. Clones were called with MiXCR by TCRdb after fastp trimmed the public reads at Q25, and only in-frame beta chains were retained. Entries are consolidated by CDR3 protein sequence, retaining the most common genes and DNA. The V and J calls were not made by the authors but by TCRdb's processing. Within this sample are approximately 150,000 distinct CDR3 sequences, with about 12% of them counted one time only. Just under 8.5% of the sample lies in the top ten.

The study at large found these results: IR-seq captured clonotypes at much higher depth and more reliably than RNA-seq, and smaller IR-seq throughput sufficed to identify most shared clonotypes. When single-read clonotypes were removed, the proportions of shared clonotypes in IR-seq and RNA-seq correlated more strongly. The sorted CD138-negative fraction was a mixed bone marrow immune population, not purified T cells. In IR-seq, single-read clonotypes were about 81.9% of clonotypes but 3% to 4% of total reads; in RNA-seq they were about 70% of clonotypes and approximately 40% of reads.

The TCR sequence derives from a donor over 35 with multiple myeloma. The sample was a population of CD138-negative cells sorted from bone marrow. The intended sense of this specimen's cell subset or site label: bone marrow mononuclear cells depleted of CD138+ plasma/myeloma cells by negative magnetic selection. The chain is encoded by TRBV6-2 or TRBV6-3 joined to TRBJ1-5; confidence is insufficient to name the D gene. This receptor has the CDR3 CASSYSRYGQPQHS. The nucleotides read TGTGCCAGCAGTTACTCACGGTACGGACAGCCCCAGCATTCT.